A selection of T cell receptor beta chains follows, all from one sample in a study of radiotherapy plus CTLA-4 blockade in lung cancer. Profiling relied on immunoSEQ multiplex PCR, and the TCRdb table lists in-frame clones only, not all of them. This table has about 95,000 clones, approximately 85% appearing once. The input for sequencing was peripheral blood, taken from a patient treated with radiotherapy plus ipilimumab. Source of these receptors: a human donor with non-small cell lung cancer who had a partial response to radiotherapy plus ipilimumab. CDR3s include the opening cysteine and the closing phenylalanine or tryptophan. The D gene is left open where the match is weak. Expanded clones get a size class; other rows say once, few or many, or leave the size out.

V gene: TRBV5-1; D gene: TRBD2; clone size: few; J gene: TRBJ2-1; CDR3 protein: CASSLKREGNNEQFF; CDR3 DNA: TGCGCCAGCAGCTTAAAGCGGGAGGGGAACAATGAGCAGTTCTTC
V gene: TRBV12-5; D gene: TRBD1; clone size: NA; J gene: TRBJ2-1; CDR3 protein: CASGDLQGSYNEQFF; CDR3 DNA: TGTGCTAGTGGCGACCTACAGGGGAGCTACAATGAGCAGTTCTTC
V gene: TRBV5-1; D gene: TRBD1; clone size: NA; J gene: TRBJ2-1; CDR3 protein: CASSSEGQALGNEQFF; CDR3 DNA: TGCGCCAGCAGCTCGGAAGGACAGGCCCTCGGAAATGAGCAGTTCTTC
V gene: TRBV5-1; D gene: NA; clone size: NA; J gene: TRBJ1-1; CDR3 protein: CASSLGEANTEAFF; CDR3 DNA: TGCGCCAGCTCCCTTGGGGAGGCGAACACTGAAGCTTTCTTT
V gene: TRBV5-6; D gene: TRBD1; clone size: few; J gene: TRBJ1-4; CDR3 protein: CASSLDRVGNEKLFF; CDR3 DNA: TGTGCCAGCAGCCTGGACAGGGTGGGAAATGAAAAACTGTTTTTT
V gene: TRBV2; D gene: TRBD1; clone size: NA; J gene: TRBJ2-7; CDR3 protein: CASRLGQLAYEQYF; CDR3 DNA: TGTGCCAGCAGGTTGGGACAGCTCGCTTACGAGCAGTACTTC
V gene: TRBV2; D gene: TRBD1; clone size: NA; J gene: TRBJ2-1; CDR3 protein: CASGTGMTEQFF; CDR3 DNA: TGTGCCAGCGGGACAGGGATGACTGAGCAGTTCTTC
V gene: TRBV27; D gene: TRBD1; clone size: NA; J gene: TRBJ1-4; CDR3 protein: CASRGTGWDEKLFF; CDR3 DNA: TGTGCCAGCAGGGGGACAGGGTGGGATGAAAAACTGTTTTTT
V gene: TRBV27; D gene: TRBD1; clone size: NA; J gene: TRBJ2-4; CDR3 protein: CASSRGTASSKNIQYF; CDR3 DNA: TGTGCCAGCAGTAGAGGGACAGCCAGTTCCAAAAACATTCAGTACTTC
V gene: TRBV15; D gene: TRBD2; clone size: NA; J gene: TRBJ2-5; CDR3 protein: CATSRGGGRALETQYF; CDR3 DNA: TGTGCCACCAGCAGAGGAGGCGGGAGGGCCTTGGAGACCCAGTACTTC
V gene: TRBV20-1; D gene: TRBD2; clone size: NA; J gene: TRBJ2-1; CDR3 protein: CSANLADEQFF; CDR3 DNA: TGCAGTGCTAACCTAGCGGATGAGCAGTTCTTC
V gene: TRBV6-1; D gene: TRBD2; clone size: few; J gene: TRBJ2-7; CDR3 protein: CASSDLAEAYEQYF; CDR3 DNA: TGTGCCAGCAGTGATCTAGCGGAGGCCTACGAGCAGTACTTC
V gene: TRBV30; D gene: TRBD1; clone size: NA; J gene: TRBJ2-3; CDR3 protein: CAWSTGGRDTQYF; CDR3 DNA: TGTGCCTGGAGTACAGGGGGTCGGGATACGCAGTATTTT
V gene: TRBV5-1; D gene: TRBD2; clone size: NA; J gene: TRBJ2-7; CDR3 protein: CASSSHGGASYEQYF; CDR3 DNA: TGCGCCAGCAGCTCCCACGGGGGGGCCTCCTACGAGCAGTACTTC
V gene: TRBV27; D gene: TRBD1; clone size: NA; J gene: TRBJ1-1; CDR3 protein: CASSAGTGRTEAFF; CDR3 DNA: TGTGCCAGCAGCGCCGGGACAGGGCGAACTGAAGCTTTCTTT
V gene: TRBV5-1; D gene: TRBD1; clone size: NA; J gene: TRBJ2-5; CDR3 protein: CASSLDDGAGGGEWQETQYF; CDR3 DNA: TGCGCCAGCAGCTTGGATGACGGGGCAGGGGGCGGCGAGTGGCAAGAGACCCAGTACTTC
V gene: TRBV7-8; D gene: NA; clone size: NA; J gene: TRBJ2-2; CDR3 protein: CASSLAGRDSTRWTGELFF; CDR3 DNA: TGTGCCAGCAGCTTAGCTGGCAGGGACTCCACCCGGTGGACCGGGGAGCTGTTTTTT
V gene: TRBV5-1; D gene: TRBD1; clone size: NA; J gene: TRBJ1-1; CDR3 protein: CASSLGTGGREAFF; CDR3 DNA: TGCGCCAGCAGCTTGGGGACAGGGGGCCGTGAAGCTTTCTTT
V gene: TRBV6-5; D gene: NA; clone size: NA; J gene: TRBJ1-5; CDR3 protein: CASSYSTDYQPQHF; CDR3 DNA: TGTGCCAGCAGTTACTCGACTGATTATCAGCCCCAGCATTTT
V gene: TRBV7-2; D gene: NA; clone size: NA; J gene: TRBJ2-1; CDR3 protein: CASSSDTDEQFF; CDR3 DNA: TGTGCCAGCAGCTCCGATACGGATGAGCAGTTCTTC
V gene: TRBV2; D gene: NA; clone size: once; J gene: TRBJ2-1; CDR3 protein: CASSFSGGEQFF; CDR3 DNA: TGTGCCAGCAGTTTCTCCGGAGGGGAGCAGTTCTTC
V gene: TRBV11-2; D gene: TRBD2; clone size: NA; J gene: TRBJ2-1; CDR3 protein: CASSLGTSGYNEQFF; CDR3 DNA: TGTGCCAGCAGCTTGGGGACTAGCGGGTACAATGAGCAGTTCTTC
V gene: TRBV11-1; D gene: NA; clone size: NA; J gene: TRBJ2-2; CDR3 protein: CASSFREAGELFF; CDR3 DNA: TGTGCCAGCAGCTTCCGCGAGGCCGGGGAGCTGTTTTTT
V gene: TRBV27; D gene: TRBD2; clone size: NA; J gene: TRBJ2-1; CDR3 protein: CASSFRTSGRVGSYNEQFF; CDR3 DNA: TGTGCCAGCAGTTTCCGGACTAGCGGGAGAGTAGGCTCCTACAATGAGCAGTTCTTC
V gene: TRBV7-2; D gene: TRBD1; clone size: NA; J gene: TRBJ2-5; CDR3 protein: CASSRFDRVETQYF; CDR3 DNA: TGTGCCAGCAGCCGCTTCGACAGGGTGGAGACCCAGTACTTC
V gene: TRBV19; D gene: NA; clone size: NA; J gene: TRBJ2-1; CDR3 protein: CASSRRVSGFNEQFF; CDR3 DNA: TGTGCCAGTAGTAGGCGGGTGAGCGGGTTCAATGAGCAGTTCTTC
V gene: TRBV5-4; D gene: TRBD1; clone size: NA; J gene: TRBJ2-5; CDR3 protein: CASSETGGRLYETQYF; CDR3 DNA: TGTGCCAGCAGCGAAACAGGGGGCCGGTTATATGAGACCCAGTACTTC
V gene: TRBV5-5; D gene: NA; clone size: NA; J gene: TRBJ2-1; CDR3 protein: CASSFGLDYNEQFF; CDR3 DNA: TGTGCCAGCAGCTTTGGGCTCGACTACAATGAGCAGTTCTTC
V gene: TRBV27; D gene: TRBD2; clone size: NA; J gene: TRBJ2-1; CDR3 protein: CASSPQGLAVYNEQFF; CDR3 DNA: TGTGCCAGCAGTCCCCAGGGACTAGCGGTATACAATGAGCAGTTCTTC
V gene: TRBV10-3; D gene: NA; clone size: NA; J gene: TRBJ1-5; CDR3 protein: CAISADRNNQPQHF; CDR3 DNA: TGTGCCATCAGTGCCGACAGGAACAATCAGCCCCAGCATTTT
V gene: TRBV19; D gene: NA; clone size: NA; J gene: TRBJ1-5; CDR3 protein: CASSIGGGKSNQPQHF; CDR3 DNA: TGTGCCAGTAGTATTGGGGGGGGCAAGAGCAATCAGCCCCAGCATTTT
V gene: TRBV28; D gene: TRBD1; clone size: once; J gene: TRBJ1-3; CDR3 protein: CASSTGQRFSGNTIYF; CDR3 DNA: TGTGCCAGCAGTACGGGACAGCGCTTCTCTGGAAACACCATATATTTT
V gene: TRBV5-1; D gene: NA; clone size: NA; J gene: TRBJ2-2; CDR3 protein: CASSLGASGELFF; CDR3 DNA: TGCGCCAGCAGCTTGGGCGCATCCGGGGAGCTGTTTTTT
V gene: TRBV20-1; D gene: NA; clone size: NA; J gene: TRBJ1-4; CDR3 protein: CSAGSTRELFF; CDR3 DNA: TGCAGTGCTGGCTCTACGAGGGAACTGTTTTTT
V gene: TRBV6-6; D gene: TRBD1; clone size: NA; J gene: TRBJ2-2; CDR3 protein: CASSYSTGASTGELFF; CDR3 DNA: TGTGCCAGCAGTTACTCGACAGGGGCCTCGACCGGGGAGCTGTTTTTT
V gene: TRBV28; D gene: TRBD1; clone size: NA; J gene: TRBJ1-2; CDR3 protein: CASRQGAGYGYTF; CDR3 DNA: TGTGCCAGCAGACAGGGGGCTGGGTATGGCTACACCTTC
V gene: TRBV27; D gene: TRBD1; clone size: NA; J gene: TRBJ1-5; CDR3 protein: CASSTGEQPQHF; CDR3 DNA: TGTGCCAGTTCGACAGGGGAGCAGCCCCAGCATTTT
V gene: TRBV27; D gene: TRBD1; clone size: NA; J gene: TRBJ2-3; CDR3 protein: CASSIWTGSDTQYF; CDR3 DNA: TGTGCCAGCAGTATTTGGACAGGATCAGATACGCAGTATTTT
V gene: TRBV21-1; D gene: NA; clone size: NA; J gene: TRBJ2-7; CDR3 protein: CASTFYKIAAHSYEQYF; CDR3 DNA: TGTGCCAGCACGTTCTATAAAATAGCAGCCCACTCCTACGAGCAGTACTTC
V gene: TRBV15; D gene: NA; clone size: NA; J gene: TRBJ2-7; CDR3 protein: CATSRGGDSYEQYF; CDR3 DNA: TGTGCCACCAGCAGAGGGGGGGACTCTTACGAGCAGTACTTC
V gene: TRBV7-3; D gene: NA; clone size: once; J gene: TRBJ1-2; CDR3 protein: CASSDDSYLGYTF; CDR3 DNA: TGTGCCAGCAGTGATGACAGTTATTTAGGCTACACCTTC
V gene: TRBV28; D gene: NA; clone size: NA; J gene: TRBJ1-1; CDR3 protein: CASSLNPGRVNTEAFF; CDR3 DNA: TGTGCCAGCAGTTTAAATCCGGGCAGGGTGAACACTGAAGCTTTCTTT
V gene: TRBV7-3; D gene: TRBD1; clone size: NA; J gene: TRBJ2-1; CDR3 protein: CASSTVPGQGNNEQFF; CDR3 DNA: TGTGCCAGCAGCACCGTACCGGGACAGGGAAACAATGAGCAGTTCTTC